The next 24 T cell receptor beta chains were all read from a single sample in a study of T cell responses to AZD1222 COVID-19 vaccine. Clones were sequenced by immunoSEQ multiplex PCR, and TCRdb holds only the in-frame ones, with some missing. The sample includes about 150,000 clones, less than 90% of them seen just once. Sequencing used peripheral blood, obtained on day 0 of MenACWY control vaccination. These receptors originate from an adult in good health.

The rearrangement joins TRBV7-2 to TRBJ2-7; a weak D match, TRBD2 (7 bases). The germline V and J ends were trimmed by 1 base and 7 bases, with 17 bases remaining between them. This CDR3 contains 15 residues. Germline V gene lookup returns CDR1 SGHTA and CDR2 FQGNSA. CDR3 DNA sequence: TGTGCCAGCAGCTTAGGAAGGGGGAGGGTGAGGGAGCAGTACTTC. Translating it yields CASSLGRGRVREQYF.

This chain links TRBV6-4 with TRBJ2-6; no clear D. CDR3 length equals 15 residues. Germline V gene lookup returns CDR1 MRHNA and CDR2 SNTAGT. Trimming pared 6 bases from V and 0 bases from J, leaving 9 bases between. CDR3 nucleotide sequence: TGTGCCAGCAGCCTCCGAGGCTCTGGGGCCAACGTCCTGACTTTC. Translation gives CASSLRGSGANVLTF.

V gene TRBV7-9 combines with J gene TRBJ2-1; D perhaps matches TRBD2 (6 bases). V lost 4 bases, J lost 3 bases, and 13 bases lay in between. Looked up from germline, CDR1 is SEHNR and CDR2 is FQNEAQ (reference sequence). This CDR3 comprises 15 residues. CDR3: CASSSHLGLYNEQFF. Here the CDR3 DNA reads TGTGCCAGCAGCTCTCACCTGGGACTCTACAATGAGCAGTTCTTC.

The chain is built from TRBV12-3 or TRBV12-4 and TRBJ2-1; D remains unclear. This CDR3 has 13 amino acids. V was shortened by 6 bases and J by 8 bases, with 14 bases between the two germline ends. This chain's CDR3 is CASRVRPQDEQFF. The DNA for the CDR3 is TGTGCCAGCAGGGTACGCCCCCAGGATGAGCAGTTCTTC.

V usage is TRBV9 and J usage is TRBJ2-5; tentatively, D is TRBD1 (7 bases). From germline, CDR1 is SGDLS and CDR2 YYNGEE. The CDR3 loop spans 15 amino acids. Trimming left V 0 bases short and J 4 bases short, with 13 bases between. Here the CDR3 reads CASSVAGGLGETQYF. In DNA, the CDR3 is TGTGCCAGCAGCGTAGCAGGGGGGCTTGGAGAGACCCAGTACTTC.

This sequence joins TRBV4-2 and TRBJ2-1; maybe TRBD1 (5 bases). Trimming took off 2 bases at V and 1 base at J, with 9 bases between the two ends. The CDR3 spans 15 residues. Looked up from germline, CDR1 is LGHNA and CDR2 is YNFKEQ. The CDR3, as DNA: TGTGCCAGCAGCCAACCGGACACGTCCTACAATGAGCAGTTCTTC. Amino acids: CASSQPDTSYNEQFF.

This rearrangement joins TRBV12-3 or TRBV12-4 to TRBJ1-1, with D hard to call. V was trimmed by 3 bases and J by 1 base, leaving 6 bases between them. This CDR3 has 13 residues. The CDR3 region is CASSFMGNTEAFF. The CDR3 nucleotides read TGTGCCAGCAGTTTTATGGGGAACACTGAAGCTTTCTTT.

This chain links TRBV25-1 with TRBJ2-1, with D perhaps TRBD1 or TRBD2 (6 bases each). Trimming removed 3 bases from V and 0 bases from J, with 18 bases in between. Per germline, CDR1 MGHDK and CDR2 SYGVNS. The CDR3 has 18 residues. The CDR3 region is CASSDRPGGRFSYNEQFF. The CDR3 coding sequence is TGTGCCAGCAGTGATCGCCCCGGGGGCCGCTTCTCCTACAATGAGCAGTTCTTC.

This chain joins TRBV7-8 and TRBJ1-6, with unresolved D. Germline lookup yields CDR1 SGHVS and CDR2 FQNEAQ. CDR3 length: 14 amino acids. V lost 1 base, J lost 7 bases, and 8 bases lay in between. The CDR3 DNA is TGTGCCAGCAGCTTAGTCCTGGTGAATTCACCCCTCCACTTT. The encoded protein is CASSLVLVNSPLHF.

The chain employs TRBV4-3 and TRBJ2-2; the match to TRBD2 covers 9 bases. This CDR3 contains 18 residues. Germline trimming cut 0 bases from V and 6 bases from J; bases unmatched to any gene: 11. Per the germline V gene, CDR1 is LGHNA and CDR2 is YSLEER. This CDR3 is CASSQDGVSGRNAGELFF. CDR3 DNA: TGCGCCAGCAGCCAAGATGGTGTTAGCGGGAGAAACGCCGGGGAGCTGTTTTTT.

The rearrangement links TRBV30 to TRBJ2-3; 9 bases are shared with TRBD2. In germline, CDR1 is GTSNPN, CDR2 SVGIG (reference sequence). The length of the CDR3 is 15 residues. V was pared by 2 bases and J by 2 bases, with 5 bases of the junction left unmatched. CDR3 sequence (DNA): TGTGCCTGGAGTTTAGGCGGGGGGGACACAGATACGCAGTATTTT. Its translation is CAWSLGGGDTDTQYF. The whole variable domain, filled in from reference TRBV30 and TRBJ2-3, reads SQTIHQWPATLVQPVGSPLSLECTVEGTSNPNLYWYRQAAGRGLQLLFYSVGIGQISSEVPQNLSASRPQDRQFILSSKKLLLSDSGFYLCAWSLGGGDTDTQYFGPGTRLTVL.

CDR3 loop: CASSAGNQPQHF. CDR3 sequence (DNA): TGTGCCAGCAGTGCGGGCAATCAGCCCCAGCATTTT. This chain uses TRBV11-2 with TRBJ1-5; D gene ambiguous. V lost 6 bases to trimming and J lost 2 bases, with 5 bases between them. Germline CDR1 SGHAT, CDR2 FQNNGV. This CDR3 spans 12 amino acids.

The chain recombines TRBV13 with TRBJ1-4; 8 bases align to TRBD1. Germline CDR1 is PRHDT and CDR2 is FYEKMQ (reference sequence). The CDR3 contains 15 residues. Trimming at V came to 5 bases and at J to 5 bases, leaving 7 bases not matched to a gene. Here the CDR3 reads CASSARTGWNEKLFF. The CDR3 DNA reads TGTGCCAGCAGCGCCCGGACAGGGTGGAATGAAAAACTGTTTTTT.

The chain combines TRBV7-2 with TRBJ1-1; D is possibly TRBD1 (6 bases). V shed 5 bases and J shed 3 bases, with 10 bases lying between them. Germline V gene sequence: CDR1 SGHTA, CDR2 FQGNSA. The CDR3 covers 13 residues. CDR3 loop: CASSIYRDTEAFF. CDR3 bases: TGTGCCAGCAGCATTTACAGGGACACTGAAGCTTTCTTT.

The gene calls are TRBV5-5 and TRBJ1-2, with 11 positions matching TRBD1. The J segment lost 5 bases and the V segment lost 4 bases, leaving 7 bases of the junction unmatched. The CDR3 has 15 residues. Germline assignment: CDR1 SGHKS and CDR2 YYEKEE (reference sequence). The CDR3 DNA reads TGTGCCAGCAGCCAGGGGACAGGGGGTGGGTATGGCTACACCTTC. Amino acids: CASSQGTGGGYGYTF.

CDR3 nucleotides: TGTGCCAGCAGCCAAACTAGCGGGAGTTCCGGGGAGCTGTTTTTT. Translating gives CASSQTSGSSGELFF. J is TRBJ2-2 and V is TRBV3-1 (or the pseudogene TRBV3-2), with TRBD2 matching over 11 bases. V lost 2 bases to trimming and J lost 6 bases; unmatched junction nucleotides: 2. CDR3 length: 15 amino acids. CDR1 and CDR2 (germline): LGHDT, YNNKEL (reference sequence).

The CDR3 DNA is TGTGCCAGCAGCTTAGTAGGGGGACAGGGCTACGAGCAGTACTTC. This translates into CASSLVGGQGYEQYF. The rearrangement joins TRBV11-3 to TRBJ2-7, with 9 bases lining up with TRBD1. V dropped 1 base and J dropped 3; count of bases not matched to a gene: 4. The germline gives CDR1 SGHNT, CDR2 YENEEA. The CDR3 length is 15 residues.

This chain links TRBV5-1 with TRBJ1-1, with no clear D. The CDR3 extends over 15 amino acids. Germline V gene lookup returns CDR1 SGHRS and CDR2 YFSETQ. With 3 bases removed from V and 0 bases from J, the gap between germline ends came to 12 bases. The CDR3 spells CASSSQNGMNTEAFF. The CDR3 coding sequence is TGCGCCAGCAGCTCTCAAAACGGAATGAACACTGAAGCTTTCTTT.

V is TRBV18 and J is TRBJ2-3; no clear D. The germline V and J ends were trimmed by 2 bases and 1 base, with 1 base remaining between them. Germline V gene lookup returns CDR1 KGHSH and CDR2 LQKENI. This CDR3 comprises 12 residues. The CDR3 loop reads CASSPGTDTQYF. The CDR3 coding sequence is TGTGCCAGCTCACCAGGCACAGATACGCAGTATTTT.

V gene TRBV5-1 combines with J gene TRBJ1-5; 9 bases match TRBD1. Germline CDR1 is SGHRS and CDR2 is YFSETQ. Trimming at V came to 5 bases and at J to 3 bases, leaving 6 bases not matched to a gene. This CDR3 comprises 15 residues. The CDR3 region has the DNA TGCGCCAGCAGTGTCGGACAGGGGTCCAATCAGCCCCAGCATTTT. Its translation is CASSVGQGSNQPQHF. Full variable domain (missing parts from reference TRBV5-1 and TRBJ1-5): KAGVTQTPRYLIKTRGQQVTLSCSPISGHRSVSWYQQTPGQGLQFLFEYFSETQRNKGNFPGRFSGRQFSNSRSEMNVSTLELGDSALYLCASSVGQGSNQPQHFGDGTRLSIL.

This clone was found once. The rearrangement links TRBV7-9 to TRBJ1-4; the D gene is possibly TRBD1 (5 bases). The CDR3 is 14 amino acids. V was trimmed by 5 bases and J by 2 bases, leaving 9 bases between them. CDR1 is SEHNR and CDR2 is FQNEAQ in the germline V gene (reference sequence). CDR3 DNA sequence: TGTGCCAGCAGCATCAGACAGACTAATGAAAAACTGTTTTTT. Its translation is CASSIRQTNEKLFF.

V and J are TRBV6-5 and TRBJ2-7, with 8 bases matching TRBD2. The CDR3 spans 13 residues. Germline CDR1 MNHEY, CDR2 SVGAGI. V shed 6 bases, J shed 2 bases, and the junction held 3 bases outside the gene matches. The CDR3 sequence: CASRLAAAYEQYF. CDR3 DNA sequence: TGTGCCAGCAGACTAGCGGCCGCCTACGAGCAGTACTTC.

This chain joins TRBV27 and TRBJ1-3; TRBD1 matches 7 bases. This CDR3 contains 14 residues. CDR1 and CDR2 (germline): MNHEY, SMNVEV (reference sequence). The V segment lost 6 bases and the J segment 4 bases; nucleotides outside the gene matches: 6. The CDR3 DNA reads as TGTGCCAGCAGCGCCAGGGGACAGGGAAACACCATATATTTT. It specifies CASSARGQGNTIYF.

J is TRBJ1-1 and V is TRBV30; D possibly corresponds to TRBD1 (6 bases). CDR3 length: 15 amino acids. From germline, CDR1 is GTSNPN and CDR2 SVGIG (reference sequence). V lost 0 bases, J lost 5 bases, and 16 bases lay in between. CDR3 amino acids: CAWSVPGAGGTEAFF. The CDR3 region has the DNA TGTGCCTGGAGTGTGCCGGGGGCTGGAGGGACTGAAGCTTTCTTT.